Listed below are T cell receptor beta chains from one sample, sequenced in a study of blood T cell repertoires in COVID-19. The assay was immunoSEQ multiplex PCR, and TCRdb's table has in-frame clones only and misses some. This sample has around 320,000 clones, with about 87% found just once. Sample: peripheral blood. The origin of the receptors is a woman in her thirties who had recovered from COVID-19. Each CDR3 is given with its conserved first and last residue. For some rows the clone size is stated as once, few or many, or as a class when expanded; others skip it.

V gene | clone size | CDR3 protein
TRBV3-1/TRBV3-2 | NA | CASSQNTYGYTF
TRBV6-5 | NA | CASRRGREQYF
TRBV5-4 | NA | CASSPGQDETQYF
TRBV4-3 | NA | CASSQSGGNGYTF
TRBV7-2 | NA | CASSPTGGVSGYTF
TRBV29-1 | NA | CSVSTTVNTEAFF
TRBV20-1 | NA | CSAAGDYGYTF
TRBV3-1/TRBV3-2 | few | CASSQGQGNNSPLHF
TRBV7-2 | NA | CASGRLVPDTQYF
TRBV7-3 | NA | CASSLSGQGSPLHF
TRBV6-4 | NA | CASSPTSGNYTDTQYF
TRBV7-3 | NA | CASSLNRAAGELFF
TRBV5-6 | once | CASSLGTEYGYTF
TRBV7-3 | few | CASSPEAGPEQYF
TRBV11-2 | NA | CASSARDVFGELFF
TRBV7-8 | NA | CASSPVGTGTEQYF
TRBV7-6 | NA | CASSPGLAEEGDTQYF
TRBV5-1 | NA | CASSWNGGATEAFF
TRBV19 | NA | CASSMQRGYEQYF
TRBV5-1 | NA | CASSLDNIYNEQFF
TRBV28 | NA | CASSYGSGGYTF
TRBV4-1 | NA | CASSQPIGTGRVREETQYF